This T cell receptor (beta chain) was documented in a study of cytomegalovirus exposure and HLA in healthy donors. It was with 60 Vbeta and 13 Jbeta primers that the PCR ran. Sequenced by immunoSEQ multiplex PCR; TCRdb stores in-frame clones only, minus some. The repertoire holds more than 75,000 clones, with 84% as singletons. The CDR3 is made up of 15 amino acids. This clone is a singleton in its sample. The antigen is not known. The study, taken as a whole, reports: TCR beta sequences numbering 15,000 to 20,000 were associated with HLA alleles at 0.05 false discovery rate in a later analysis. In a later analysis, TCR beta V- and J-gene trimming showed a link to a missense DCLRE1C variant. Equally common other TCR beta chains were less clonally expanded than HLA-associated ones, a later analysis found.

Each donor was nominally healthy when sampled (though unrecorded immune exposures were likely). The V call is TRBV21-1, the J call TRBJ2-7; the table's D gene call, TRBD2, was not cross checked with the DNA. TRBV21-1 is tagged as a pseudogene. The TCR originated in a woman aged 18-29 years in good health and CMV-seropositive. The sample was PBMCs. The chain's CDR3 is CASSKVYRRDYEQYF. In DNA form, the CDR3 reads TGTGCCAGCAGCAAAGTTTATAGGAGGGACTACGAGCAGTACTTC.